This T cell receptor beta chain was recovered during a study of T cells in Graves' hyperthyroidism and ophthalmopathy. Whole-study context: Initial diagnosis, before any treatment, was when peripheral blood was collected. Study observations and caveats: Ophthalmopathy onset followed model prediction by a median approximately 5.9 months.

This clonotype was recorded many times. Its antigen is unidentified. V lost 5 bases to trimming and J lost 6 bases; unmatched junction nucleotides: 3. Germline-derived CDR1 and CDR2 are SGDLS and YYNGEE. The CDR3 is 13 residues long. Under 3 months was the duration of disease in ophthalmopathy patients, who also had a Clinical Activity Score of at least 3 and a NOSPECS grade of at least 4. Each 10 ml fresh peripheral blood draw supplied the PBMCs. TCR beta CDR3 regions were amplified from RNA. The HTBI primer set served for first-round RT-PCR of the TCR CDR3. TCRdb redid the calling of the multiplex PCR reads with MiXCR, one entry per CDR3 protein. This sample carries 530,000 or so distinct CDR3 sequences, approximately 24% of them seen once, and the ten largest clones take approximately 10%.

The specimen was blood. This TCR derives from a woman under 40 with Graves' ophthalmopathy. This chain links TRBV9 with TRBJ1-1; 11 nucleotides line up with TRBD1. CDR3 DNA: TGTGCCAGCAGGGGACAGGGGGAACCTGAAGCTTTCTTT. Protein sequence: CASRGQGEPEAFF.